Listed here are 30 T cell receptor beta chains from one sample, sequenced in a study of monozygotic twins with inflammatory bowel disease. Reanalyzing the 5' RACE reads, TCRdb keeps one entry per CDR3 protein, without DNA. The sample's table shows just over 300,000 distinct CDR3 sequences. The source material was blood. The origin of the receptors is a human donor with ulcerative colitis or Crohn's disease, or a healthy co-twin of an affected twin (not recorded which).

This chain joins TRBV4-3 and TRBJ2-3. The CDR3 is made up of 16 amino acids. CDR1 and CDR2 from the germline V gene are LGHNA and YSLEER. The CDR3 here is CASSQLDGTSTDTQYF.

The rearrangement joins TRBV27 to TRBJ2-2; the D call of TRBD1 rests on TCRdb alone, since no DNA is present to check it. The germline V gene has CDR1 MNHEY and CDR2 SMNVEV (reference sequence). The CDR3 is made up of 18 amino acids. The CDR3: CASSLAGWDRDYTGELFF.

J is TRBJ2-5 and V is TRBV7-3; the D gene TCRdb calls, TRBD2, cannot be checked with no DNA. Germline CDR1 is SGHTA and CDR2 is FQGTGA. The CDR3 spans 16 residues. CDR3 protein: CASSLGLALAGETQYF. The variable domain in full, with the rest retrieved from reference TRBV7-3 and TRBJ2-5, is GAGVSQTPSNKVTEKGKYVELRCDPISGHTALYWYRQSLGQGPEFLIYFQGTGAADDSGLPNDRFFAVRPEGSVSTLKIQRTERGDSAVYLCASSLGLALAGETQYFGPGTRLLVL.

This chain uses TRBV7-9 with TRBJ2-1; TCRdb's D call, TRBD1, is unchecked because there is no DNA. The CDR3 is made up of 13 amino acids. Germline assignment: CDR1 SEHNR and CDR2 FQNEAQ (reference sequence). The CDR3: CAGGTGPDHEQFF. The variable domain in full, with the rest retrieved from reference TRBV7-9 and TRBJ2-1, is DTGVSQNPRHKITKRGQNVTFRCDPISEHNRLYWYRQTLGQGPEFLTYFQNEAQLEKSRLLSDRFSAERPKGSFSTLEIQRTEQGDSAMYLCAGGTGPDHEQFFGPGTRLTVL.

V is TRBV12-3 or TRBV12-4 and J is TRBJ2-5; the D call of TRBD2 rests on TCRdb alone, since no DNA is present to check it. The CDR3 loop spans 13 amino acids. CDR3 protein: CASSSQGRETQYF.

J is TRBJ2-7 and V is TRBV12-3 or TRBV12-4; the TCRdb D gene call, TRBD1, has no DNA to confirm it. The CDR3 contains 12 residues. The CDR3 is CASRAAGDEQYF.

This CDR3 is CASSLGGGQAPEQYF. This sequence joins TRBV7-9 and TRBJ2-7; TCRdb returns TRBD1, unconfirmable since there is no DNA. CDR3 length: 15 amino acids. Germline CDR1 SEHNR, CDR2 FQNEAQ (reference sequence).

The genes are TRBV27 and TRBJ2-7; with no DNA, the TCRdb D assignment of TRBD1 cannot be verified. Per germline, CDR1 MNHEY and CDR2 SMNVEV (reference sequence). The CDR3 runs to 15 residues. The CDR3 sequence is CASSPGTGRGYEQYF.

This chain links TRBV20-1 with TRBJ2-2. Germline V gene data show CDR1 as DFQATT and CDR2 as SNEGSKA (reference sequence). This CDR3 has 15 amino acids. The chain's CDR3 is CSARGKTRRTGELFF.

The CDR3: CASSRLPGQIYEQYF. J is TRBJ2-7 and V is TRBV7-2; TCRdb gives TRBD1 as the D gene, but with no DNA this cannot be confirmed. Germline assignment: CDR1 SGHTA and CDR2 FQGNSA. CDR3 length: 15 residues.

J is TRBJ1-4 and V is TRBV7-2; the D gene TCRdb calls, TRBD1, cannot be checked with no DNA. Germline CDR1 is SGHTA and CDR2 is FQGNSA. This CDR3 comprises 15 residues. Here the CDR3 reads CASSLGGKAPEKLFF.

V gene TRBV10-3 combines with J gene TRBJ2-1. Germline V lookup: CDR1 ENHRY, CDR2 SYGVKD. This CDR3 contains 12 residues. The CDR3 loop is CAIVGRNNEQFF.

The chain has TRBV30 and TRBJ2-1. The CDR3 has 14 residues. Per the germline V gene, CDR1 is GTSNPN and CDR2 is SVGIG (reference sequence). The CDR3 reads CAWSVQEVVHEQFF. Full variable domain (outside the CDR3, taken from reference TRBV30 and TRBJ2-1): SQTIHQWPATLVQPVGSPLSLECTVEGTSNPNLYWYRQAAGRGLQLLFYSVGIGQISSEVPQNLSASRPQDRQFILSSKKLLLSDSGFYLCAWSVQEVVHEQFFGPGTRLTVL.

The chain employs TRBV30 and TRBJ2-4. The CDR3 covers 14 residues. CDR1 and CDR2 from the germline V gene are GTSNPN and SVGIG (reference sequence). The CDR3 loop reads CAWKNIGAKNIQYF.

The CDR3 region is CAIKRAGTGGTDTQYF. This chain links TRBV10-3 with TRBJ2-3; TCRdb reports TRBD1, a call that lacks DNA to check it against. Per germline, CDR1 ENHRY and CDR2 SYGVKD. The CDR3 is made up of 16 amino acids.

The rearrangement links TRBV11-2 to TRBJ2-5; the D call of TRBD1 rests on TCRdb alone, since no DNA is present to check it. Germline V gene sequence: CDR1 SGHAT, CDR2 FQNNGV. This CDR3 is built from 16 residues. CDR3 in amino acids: CASSLDPPGTQETQYF.

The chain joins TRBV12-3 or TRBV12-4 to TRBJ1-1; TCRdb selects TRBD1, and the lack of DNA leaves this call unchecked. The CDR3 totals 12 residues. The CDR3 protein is CASIRQGTEAFF.

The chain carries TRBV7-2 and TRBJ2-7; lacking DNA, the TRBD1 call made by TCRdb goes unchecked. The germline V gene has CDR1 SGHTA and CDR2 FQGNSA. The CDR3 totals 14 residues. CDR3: CASSLSQKGYEQYF.

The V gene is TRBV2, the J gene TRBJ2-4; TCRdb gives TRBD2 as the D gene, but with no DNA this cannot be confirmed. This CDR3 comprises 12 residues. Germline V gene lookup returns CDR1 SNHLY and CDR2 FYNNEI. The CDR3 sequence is CVSSGRLMGQYF.

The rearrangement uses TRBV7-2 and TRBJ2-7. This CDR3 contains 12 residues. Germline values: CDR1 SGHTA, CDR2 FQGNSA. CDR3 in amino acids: CASSPLDYEQYF.

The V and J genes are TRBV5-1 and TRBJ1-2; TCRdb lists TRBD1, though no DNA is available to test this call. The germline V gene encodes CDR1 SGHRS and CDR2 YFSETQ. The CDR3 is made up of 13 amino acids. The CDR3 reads CASSTGGNYGYTF.

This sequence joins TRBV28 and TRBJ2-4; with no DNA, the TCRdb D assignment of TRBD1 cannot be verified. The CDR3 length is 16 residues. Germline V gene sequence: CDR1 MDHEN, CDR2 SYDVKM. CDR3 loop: CATCKQGQGRKNIQYF.

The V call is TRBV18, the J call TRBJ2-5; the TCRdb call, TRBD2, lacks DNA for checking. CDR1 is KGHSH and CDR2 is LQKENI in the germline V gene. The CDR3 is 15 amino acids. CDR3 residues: CASSPVAGELETQYF.

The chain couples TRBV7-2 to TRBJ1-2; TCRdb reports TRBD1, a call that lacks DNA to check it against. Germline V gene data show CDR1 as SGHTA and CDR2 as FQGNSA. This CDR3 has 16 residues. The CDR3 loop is CASSFDATARIYGYTF.

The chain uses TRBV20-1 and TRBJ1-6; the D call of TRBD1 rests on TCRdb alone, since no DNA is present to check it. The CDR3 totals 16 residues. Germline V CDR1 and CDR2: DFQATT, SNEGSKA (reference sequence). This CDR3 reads CSARDLQGQGNSPLHF.

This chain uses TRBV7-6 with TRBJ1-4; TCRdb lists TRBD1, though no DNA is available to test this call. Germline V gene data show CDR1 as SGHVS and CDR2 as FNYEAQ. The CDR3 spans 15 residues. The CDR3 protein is CASSLDRDRVEKLFF.

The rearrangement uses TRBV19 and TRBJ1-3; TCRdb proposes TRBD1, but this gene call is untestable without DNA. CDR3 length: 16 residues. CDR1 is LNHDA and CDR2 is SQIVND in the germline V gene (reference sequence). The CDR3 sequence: CASRKTGQTSGNTIYF.

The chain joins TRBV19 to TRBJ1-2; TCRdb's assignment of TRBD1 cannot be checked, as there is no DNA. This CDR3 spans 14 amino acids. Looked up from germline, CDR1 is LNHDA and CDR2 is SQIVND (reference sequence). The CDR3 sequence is CASSIDRGRGGYTF. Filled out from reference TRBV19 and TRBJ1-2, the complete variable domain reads DGGITQSPKYLFRKEGQNVTLSCEQNLNHDAMYWYRQDPGQGLRLIYYSQIVNDFQKGDIAEGYSVSREKKESFPLTVTSAQKNPTAFYLCASSIDRGRGGYTFGSGTRLTVV.

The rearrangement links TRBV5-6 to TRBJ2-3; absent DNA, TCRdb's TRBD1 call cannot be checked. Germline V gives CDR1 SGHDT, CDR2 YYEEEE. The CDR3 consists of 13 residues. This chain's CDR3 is CASSSTGADTQYF.

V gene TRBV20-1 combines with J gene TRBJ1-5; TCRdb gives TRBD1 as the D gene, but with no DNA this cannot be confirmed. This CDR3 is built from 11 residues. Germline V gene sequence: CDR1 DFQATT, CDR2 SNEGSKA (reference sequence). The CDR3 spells CSVSRVQAQHF.